The next 14 T cell receptor beta chains were all read from a single sample in a study of neurological immune-mediated disorders. One entry per CDR3 protein results from TCRdb running MiXCR on the 5' RACE reads. Of about 59,000 distinct CDR3 sequences listed, nearly 25% are singletons. Sample time point: technical triplicate 2. Sequences were obtained from PBMCs. These TCRs come from a man aged 55-75 years with HTLV-1-associated myelopathy (HAM/TSP).

This clonotype has at least ten counts. The chain joins TRBV6-5 to TRBJ2-7, with 8 nucleotides matching TRBD1. The junction had 7 bases not matched to a gene; V was cut back by 0 bases and J by 6 bases. Germline V lookup: CDR1 MNHEY, CDR2 SVGAGI. This CDR3 spans 15 amino acids. Here the CDR3 reads CASSYSLTGGREQYF. The CDR3 nucleotides are TGTGCCAGCAGTTACTCTTTAACAGGGGGGCGCGAGCAGTACTTC.

CDR3 loop: CSARDPQLAKNIQYF. In nucleotides, the CDR3 is TGCAGTGCTAGAGACCCACAGCTAGCCAAAAACATTCAGTACTTC. The chain employs TRBV20-1 and TRBJ2-4; unclear D gene. Trimming took 0 bases from V and 0 from J, leaving 9 bases between them. There are 15 residues in the CDR3. Germline V gene lookup returns CDR1 DFQATT and CDR2 SNEGSKA (reference sequence).

This chain joins TRBV20-1 and TRBJ1-1, with no clear D. Trimming cost V 2 bases and J 1 base, with 8 bases left between them. Germline CDR1 DFQATT, CDR2 SNEGSKA (reference sequence). CDR3 length: 13 amino acids. In nucleotides, the CDR3 is TGCAGTGCTAGACGGGTGGGGAACACTGAAGCTTTCTTT. Translating it yields CSARRVGNTEAFF.

Ten or more counts support this clonotype. The chain uses TRBV29-1 and TRBJ2-3; the match to TRBD1 covers 8 bases. In germline, CDR1 is SQVTM, CDR2 ANQGSEA. The CDR3 runs 13 residues. After removal of 7 bases from V and 4 bases from J, the junction contained 7 bases not matched to a gene. The CDR3 loop reads CSARTGFADTQYF. Written as DNA, the CDR3 is TGCAGCGCCCGGACAGGGTTCGCAGATACGCAGTATTTT.

In its sample, this clonotype was seen many times. The V call is TRBV5-1, the J call TRBJ2-3, with TRBD2 identical over 7 bases. The J segment lost 1 base and the V segment lost 4 bases, leaving 12 bases of the junction unmatched. This CDR3 is built from 17 residues. Per germline, CDR1 SGHRS and CDR2 YFSETQ. DNA for the CDR3: TGCGCCAGCAGCCCGTCGTCCGGGACTACCCGCACAGATACGCAGTATTTT. It encodes CASSPSSGTTRTDTQYF.

J is TRBJ1-1 and V is TRBV19, with unresolved D. The CDR3 totals 14 residues. The ends were cut back, 6 bases at V and 0 bases at J, with 11 bases in the middle. Germline CDR1 LNHDA, CDR2 SQIVND (reference sequence). CDR3 DNA: TGTGCCAGTAGACTAATGGGCATGAACACTGAAGCTTTCTTT. Its protein is CASRLMGMNTEAFF.

Points on this clonotype: A read error may produce the germline difference seen at one junction end. This chain uses TRBV12-3 or TRBV12-4 with TRBJ1-6, with D perhaps matching TRBD1 (5 bases). The length of the CDR3 is 14 residues. The CDR3 coding sequence is TGTGCCAGTAGTTTTTCGGGGCCGTCTTCACCCCTCCACTTT. It translates to CASSFSGPSSPLHF.

Ten or more counts support this clonotype. The chain is built from TRBV7-3 and TRBJ2-2; D is unresolved. Trimming stripped 5 bases from V and 3 bases from J, with 16 bases between. This CDR3 comprises 16 residues. From germline, CDR1 is SGHTA and CDR2 FQGTGA. The CDR3 region has the DNA TGTGCCAGCAGCCCACTACTTCCAACCCACACCGGGGAGCTGTTTTTT. This gives the protein CASSPLLPTHTGELFF. The whole variable domain, filled in from reference TRBV7-3 and TRBJ2-2, reads GAGVSQTPSNKVTEKGKYVELRCDPISGHTALYWYRQSLGQGPEFLIYFQGTGAADDSGLPNDRFFAVRPEGSVSTLKIQRTERGDSAVYLCASSPLLPTHTGELFFGEGSRLTVL.

This clonotype was detected many times. The CDR3 reads CASSPLLDLAKNIQYF. CDR3 sequence (DNA): TGTGCCAGCAGCCCCTTACTAGATCTAGCCAAAAACATTCAGTACTTC. This chain links TRBV21-1 with TRBJ2-4; the table names TRBD2, a call not compared with the DNA. TRBV21-1 is a pseudogene. This CDR3 spans 16 amino acids.

The genes are TRBV20-1 and TRBJ1-1; 8 positions agree with TRBD1. Germline CDR1 and CDR2: DFQATT and SNEGSKA (reference sequence). The CDR3 contains 15 residues. V was clipped by 0 bases and J by 10 bases; unmatched bases: 13. The chain's CDR3 is CSARENVGRGPVAFF. The CDR3 region has the DNA TGCAGTGCTAGAGAGAATGTAGGCAGGGGGCCTGTAGCTTTCTTT.

This clonotype was seen ten or more times. The V and J genes are TRBV15 and TRBJ2-5; no reliable D call. Germline lookup yields CDR1 LNHNV and CDR2 YYDKDF (reference sequence). The CDR3 runs to 15 residues. V lost 0 bases, J lost 1 base, and 9 bases lay in between. The CDR3 spells CATSRESGFQETQYF. CDR3 in DNA: TGTGCCACCAGCAGAGAATCGGGCTTCCAAGAGACCCAGTACTTC.

This clonotype was recorded many times. This chain links TRBV29-1 with TRBJ2-7, with D tentatively TRBD1 (6 bases). Germline CDR1 reads SQVTM; CDR2 reads ANQGSEA. Trimming removed 4 bases at V and 3 bases at J, with 10 bases between. The CDR3 runs 12 residues. CDR3 DNA: TGCAGCGTTGTTAGGGGGAACTACGAGCAGTACTTC. Encoded protein: CSVVRGNYEQYF.

This sequence joins TRBV20-1 and TRBJ2-3; tentative D call: TRBD1 (6 bases). Deletions cut 2 bases from V and 4 bases from J, with 16 bases between. The CDR3 extends over 15 amino acids. CDR1 and CDR2 from the germline V gene are DFQATT and SNEGSKA (reference sequence). The CDR3 coding sequence is TGCAGTGCTAGATCGGGGCAAGGGGGTCCAGATACGCAGTATTTT. This encodes CSARSGQGGPDTQYF.

This clonotype appeared many times. This chain joins TRBV11-2 and TRBJ1-2; the D is unclear. In germline, CDR1 is SGHAT, CDR2 FQNNGV. The length of the CDR3 is 15 residues. V was cut by 3 bases and J by 8 bases, with 19 bases left in between. The CDR3 nucleotides are TGTGCCAGCAGCTTCGACCTGAACCTAATCCCCGGCTACACCTTC. Translating it yields CASSFDLNLIPGYTF.